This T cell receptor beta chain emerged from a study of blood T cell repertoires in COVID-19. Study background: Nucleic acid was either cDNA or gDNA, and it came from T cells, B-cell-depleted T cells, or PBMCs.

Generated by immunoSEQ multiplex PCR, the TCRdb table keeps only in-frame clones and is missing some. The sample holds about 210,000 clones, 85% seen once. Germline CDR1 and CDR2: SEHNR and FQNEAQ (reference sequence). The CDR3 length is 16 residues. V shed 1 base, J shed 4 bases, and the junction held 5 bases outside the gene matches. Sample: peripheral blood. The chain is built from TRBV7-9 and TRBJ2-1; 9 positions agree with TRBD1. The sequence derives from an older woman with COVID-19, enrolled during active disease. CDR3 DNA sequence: TGTGCCAGCAGCTTAGGAGGGACAGGGATATACAATGAGCAGTTCTTC. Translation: CASSLGGTGIYNEQFF.